These 27 T cell receptor beta chains share one sample of origin, sequenced in a study of blood T cells in healthy people across ages. Through a sample-barcoded 5' primer and a J-beta primer mix, a second PCR was run for roughly 7 to 11 cycles. TCRdb fed the 5' RACE reads into MiXCR, producing one record per CDR3 protein. The sample consists of about 930,000 distinct CDR3 sequences, 25% to 30% of them appearing once. This sample also appeared in a second study, on T cells of mothers and their children.

Sample: blood. The receptors were sampled from a woman between 40 and 55 years old in good health.

The rearrangement joins TRBV5-1 to TRBJ2-5; D is possibly TRBD2 (6 bases). Germline CDR1 SGHRS, CDR2 YFSETQ. The CDR3 length is 15 residues. Trimming took 4 bases from V and 9 from J, leaving 22 bases between them. CDR3 sequence reads: CASSTQPPPGEAQYF. The CDR3 nucleotides are TGCGCCAGCAGCACTCAGCCCCCCCCCGGGGAGGCCCAGTACTTC.

The V gene is TRBV6-1, the J gene TRBJ2-3; 9 nucleotides agree with TRBD2. With V trimmed by 7 bases and J by 2 bases, 10 bases remained unmatched. Germline loops: CDR1 MNHNS, CDR2 SASEGT. This CDR3 has 16 residues. The CDR3 region has the DNA TGTGCCAGCACCGGTGCCGGGACTAGCTACACAGATACGCAGTATTTT. Translating it yields CASTGAGTSYTDTQYF.

The gene calls are TRBV28 and TRBJ1-2; D not certain. Germline values: CDR1 MDHEN, CDR2 SYDVKM. V was clipped by 6 bases and J by 4 bases, with 12 bases between them. This CDR3 spans 13 amino acids. In nucleotides, the CDR3 is TGTGCCAGCAGCCCCAAGATAATCTATGGCTACACCTTC. Translated, it gives CASSPKIIYGYTF.

This clonotype was detected only once. The chain has TRBV20-1 and TRBJ2-7; 8 nucleotides agree with TRBD2. The V gene end was trimmed by 0 bases and the J gene end by 2 bases; junction bases not matched to a gene: 6. Germline V lookup: CDR1 DFQATT, CDR2 SNEGSKA (reference sequence). This CDR3 comprises 15 residues. The DNA of the CDR3 is TGCAGTGCTAGAGACGACGGGGGGGCCCCCTACGAGCAGTACTTC. This codes for CSARDDGGAPYEQYF.

V is TRBV5-1 and J is TRBJ2-1; 11 bases agree with TRBD2. From germline, CDR1 is SGHRS and CDR2 YFSETQ. Trimming removed 4 bases from V and 8 bases from J; junction bases left unmatched: 8. This CDR3 has 15 amino acids. The CDR3 DNA is TGCGCCAGCAGCCTCCCCGGTAGCGGGGGGGATGAGCAGTTCTTC. Its protein product is CASSLPGSGGDEQFF.

Turning to this clonotype: The junction does not match germline at one end; this may be a read error. The chain combines TRBV20-1 with TRBJ2-5; the match to TRBD1 covers 7 bases. This CDR3 has 13 amino acids. Germline V CDR1 and CDR2: DFQATT, SNEGSKA (reference sequence). The CDR3 protein is CSASRTGQGTQYF. The CDR3 region has the DNA TGCAGTGCTTCCCGGACAGGACAAGGGACCCAGTACTTC.

This clonotype has a count of ten or more. The chain employs TRBV15 and TRBJ2-7; either TRBD1 or TRBD2 may supply D (5 bases each). The CDR3 consists of 15 residues. Germline V CDR1 and CDR2: LNHNV, YYDKDF (reference sequence). V lost 1 base, J lost 0 bases, and 10 bases lay in between. The CDR3 nucleotides are TGTGCCACCAGCAGAGGGGGGATTAGCTCCTACGAGCAGTACTTC. Protein: CATSRGGISSYEQYF.

Regarding this clonotype: A single base separates this from a much larger clone, so it may be a read error. The chain uses TRBV5-1 and TRBJ2-7, with TRBD1 as a possible D gene (7 bases). CDR3 length equals 14 residues. Germline V CDR1 and CDR2: SGHRS, YFSETQ. CDR3 in amino acids: CASSRGTASYGQYF. The CDR3 DNA reads as TGCGCCAGCAGCCGGGGGACAGCATCCTACGGGCAGTACTTC.

This clonotype is a singleton in its sample. The chain recombines TRBV3-1 with TRBJ1-1; D is uncertain. The CDR3 length is 12 residues. Trimming removed 8 bases from V and 5 bases from J, with 12 bases in between. CDR1 is LGHDT, CDR2 YNNKEL, per germline (reference sequence). CDR3: CASARGTTEAFF. In DNA form, the CDR3 reads TGTGCCAGCGCCCGGGGTACTACTGAAGCTTTCTTT.

This clonotype occurred a few times. A much larger clone differs by one base, so this may be a read error. The chain recombines TRBV4-1 with TRBJ2-7; D might be TRBD1 or TRBD2, each matching 5 bases. The CDR3 spans 12 residues. The V end was cut by 3 bases, the J end by 7 bases, with 10 bases between. Per germline, CDR1 MGHRA and CDR2 YSYEKL. This chain's CDR3 is CASSQGWGEQYF. CDR3 DNA sequence: TGCGCCAGCAGCCAGGGTTGGGGGGAGCAGTACTTC.

The chain employs TRBV20-1 and TRBJ2-3, with TRBD2 matching 9 bases. V lost 0 bases, J lost 6 bases, and 13 bases stayed unmatched. The CDR3 is 17 amino acids. Germline-derived CDR1 and CDR2 are DFQATT and SNEGSKA (reference sequence). CDR3 in amino acids: CSARDRKRGVTRDTQYF. The CDR3 DNA reads TGCAGTGCTAGAGATCGGAAGCGGGGGGTCACTAGGGATACGCAGTATTTT.

In this sample, this clonotype turned up once. The chain couples TRBV5-1 to TRBJ1-4, with TRBD1 as a possible D gene (6 bases). Germline V lookup: CDR1 SGHRS, CDR2 YFSETQ. CDR3 size: 14 residues. With 5 bases removed from V and 7 bases from J, the gap between germline ends came to 15 bases. The CDR3 bases are TGCGCCAGCAGGACTGGACAGCCAACTGAAAAACTGTTTTTT. Translation: CASRTGQPTEKLFF.

The chain uses TRBV28 and TRBJ1-1; no clear D gene. Trimming removed 7 bases at V and 0 bases at J, with 15 bases between. CDR1 is MDHEN, CDR2 SYDVKM, per germline. This CDR3 spans 15 amino acids. CDR3 sequence: CASTLAWQMNTEAFF. The CDR3 DNA follows: TGTGCCAGCACACTAGCGTGGCAGATGAACACTGAAGCTTTCTTT.

This clonotype was counted at least ten times. The V call is TRBV5-1, the J call TRBJ2-7; either TRBD1 or TRBD2 may fit D (6 bases each). CDR1 and CDR2 from the germline V gene are SGHRS and YFSETQ. The CDR3 is 15 amino acids. The ends were cut back, 3 bases at V and 4 bases at J, with 17 bases in the middle. The CDR3 DNA reads TGCGCCAGCAGCTCCCAAGCCGGAGGGGGATACGAGCAGTACTTC. Translating gives CASSSQAGGGYEQYF.

Here the CDR3 reads CASSLGGLKAFF. The CDR3 DNA sequence: TGTGCCAGCAGCTTAGGAGGCCTTAAAGCTTTCTTT. V and J are TRBV7-8 and TRBJ1-1; D gene uncertain. This CDR3 is built from 12 residues. Trimming removed 1 base from V and 9 bases from J, with 9 bases in between. Germline V gene lookup returns CDR1 SGHVS and CDR2 FQNEAQ.

The chain joins TRBV4-2 to TRBJ2-3; D is unresolved. This CDR3 spans 16 amino acids. Germline lookup yields CDR1 LGHNA and CDR2 YNFKEQ. Trimming left V 0 bases short and J 2 bases short, with 12 bases between. The CDR3 DNA reads as TGTGCCAGCAGCCAAGATTCGAACAAATACACAGATACGCAGTATTTT. Protein: CASSQDSNKYTDTQYF.

Ten or more counts support this clonotype. The chain has TRBV4-3 and TRBJ1-1; 7 nucleotides match TRBD1. The CDR3 spans 19 residues. Trimming at V came to 0 bases and at J to 3 bases, leaving 16 bases not matched to a gene. CDR1 is LGHNA and CDR2 is YSLEER in the germline V gene. CDR3 in amino acids: CASSQEPGQKWFGHTEAFF. The CDR3 DNA is TGCGCCAGCAGCCAAGAACCGGGACAGAAGTGGTTTGGACACACTGAAGCTTTCTTT.

The chain uses TRBV5-1 and TRBJ2-1; 9 nucleotides align to TRBD2. The CDR3 covers 15 residues. Germline trimming cut 0 bases from V and 7 bases from J; bases unmatched to any gene: 5. The V gene's germline CDR1 is SGHRS and CDR2 YFSETQ. The CDR3 nucleotides are TGCGCCAGCAGCTTGGATAGCGGGGGCCCTAATGAGCAGTTCTTC. Translated: CASSLDSGGPNEQFF.

The chain joins TRBV20-1 to TRBJ2-1, with 8 bases that match TRBD2. CDR3 length equals 13 residues. Trimming removed 2 bases from V and 5 bases from J; junction bases left unmatched: 2. Per the germline V gene, CDR1 is DFQATT and CDR2 is SNEGSKA (reference sequence). The CDR3 loop is CSARKTSDNEQFF. CDR3 nucleotides: TGCAGTGCTAGAAAGACTAGCGACAATGAGCAGTTCTTC.

The rearrangement joins TRBV3-1 to TRBJ2-1; D possibly corresponds to TRBD2 (7 bases). Germline CDR1 LGHDT, CDR2 YNNKEL (reference sequence). The length of the CDR3 is 13 residues. Between the trimmed V and J ends, which lost 7 bases and 7 bases, there was a span of 14 bases. CDR3 nucleotide sequence: TGTGCCAGCAATCGAGGGGGGGGAAATGAGCAGTTCTTC. It translates to CASNRGGGNEQFF.

The gene calls are TRBV5-1 and TRBJ2-3, with unresolved D. The germline CDR1 and CDR2 sequences are SGHRS and YFSETQ. This CDR3 spans 15 amino acids. V was pared by 2 bases and J by 2 bases, with 12 bases between. Here the CDR3 DNA reads TGCGCCAGCAGCTTTGATGGCAGGCACACAGATACGCAGTATTTT. It yields the protein CASSFDGRHTDTQYF.

This clonotype showed up just once. The genes are TRBV20-1 and TRBJ2-3; TRBD1 matches at 12 bases. Germline values: CDR1 DFQATT, CDR2 SNEGSKA (reference sequence). The ends lost 5 bases at V and 6 bases at J; junction bases unmatched: 12. The CDR3 loop spans 16 amino acids. The CDR3 DNA is TGCAGTGCTCACACGGGACAGGGGGCACGCATCGATACGCAGTATTTT. Residues: CSAHTGQGARIDTQYF.

This clonotype was observed a handful of times. The chain is built from TRBV7-2 and TRBJ2-1, with 9 bases aligning to TRBD1. The CDR3 length is 15 residues. Germline CDR1 is SGHTA and CDR2 is FQGNSA. Trimming at V came to 5 bases and at J to 5 bases, leaving 7 bases not matched to a gene. DNA for the CDR3: TGTGCCAGCAGCAGGACAGGGGAACCTCACAATGAGCAGTTCTTC. Amino acids: CASSRTGEPHNEQFF. The complete variable domain, with remaining parts taken from reference TRBV7-2 and TRBJ2-1, reads GAGVSQSPSNKVTEKGKDVELRCDPISGHTALYWYRQSLGQGLEFLIYFQGNSAPDKSGLPSDRFSAERTGGSVSTLTIQRTQQEDSAVYLCASSRTGEPHNEQFFGPGTRLTVL.

For this clonotype: This is likely a read error, given that the CDR3 carries no conserved phenylalanine or tryptophan at its end. V is TRBV12-3 or TRBV12-4 and J is TRBJ1-6; tentatively, D is TRBD1 (5 bases). This CDR3 contains 14 residues. The CDR3 coding sequence is TGTGCTAGCAGGCCCGGGGCGCGAAATTCACCCCTCCACTTG. Its protein product is CASRPGARNSPLHL.

Remarks on this clonotype: With a much larger clone just one base away, this may be a read error. This chain uses TRBV10-3 with TRBJ2-7; 8 bases line up with TRBD1. From germline, CDR1 is ENHRY and CDR2 SYGVKD. The CDR3 sequence is 15 residues long. Unmatched junction bases numbered 3, after V lost 2 bases and J lost 0 bases. The CDR3, as DNA: TGTGCCATCAGTGAGGGGGACAGGAACTCCTACGAGCAGTACTTC. Translating gives CAISEGDRNSYEQYF.

This chain links TRBV28 with TRBJ2-6; D is perhaps TRBD2 (7 bases). The V and J ends lost 5 bases and 4 bases respectively, with 21 bases between them. The CDR3 consists of 18 residues. Germline V gene data show CDR1 as MDHEN and CDR2 as SYDVKM. DNA of the CDR3: TGTGCCAGCAGTCCCGGCAGGGGAGGAGCGGGAGGGGCCAACGTCCTGACTTTC. Protein product: CASSPGRGGAGGANVLTF.

In this sample, this clonotype turned up a few times. A read error may account for a junction end that differs from germline. The J gene is TRBJ2-7, the V gene TRBV14, with a tentative D call TRBD1 (5 bases). Per germline, CDR1 SGHDN and CDR2 FVKESK. This CDR3 has 13 amino acids. The CDR3, as DNA: TGTGCCGGCAGGCCAAGGGGCTCCTACGAGCAGTACTTC. As protein: CAGRPRGSYEQYF.